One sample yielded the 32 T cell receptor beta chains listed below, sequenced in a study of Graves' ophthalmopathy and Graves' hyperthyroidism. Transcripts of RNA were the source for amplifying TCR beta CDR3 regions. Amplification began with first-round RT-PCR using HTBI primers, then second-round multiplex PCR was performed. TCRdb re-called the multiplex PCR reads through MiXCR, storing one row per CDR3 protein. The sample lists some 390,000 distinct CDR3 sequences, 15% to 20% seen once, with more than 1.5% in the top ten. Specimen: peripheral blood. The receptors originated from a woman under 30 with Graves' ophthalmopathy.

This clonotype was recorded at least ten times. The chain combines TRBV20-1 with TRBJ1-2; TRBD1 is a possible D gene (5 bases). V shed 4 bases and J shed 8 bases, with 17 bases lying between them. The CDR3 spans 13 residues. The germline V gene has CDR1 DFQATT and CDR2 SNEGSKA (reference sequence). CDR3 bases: TGCAGTGCTACTCGGTTCGGGGGGGAAGGCTACACCTTC. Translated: CSATRFGGEGYTF.

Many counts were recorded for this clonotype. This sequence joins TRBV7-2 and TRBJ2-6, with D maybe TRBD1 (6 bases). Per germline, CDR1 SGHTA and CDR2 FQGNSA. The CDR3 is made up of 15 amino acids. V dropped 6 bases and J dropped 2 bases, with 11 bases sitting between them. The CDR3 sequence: CASSFYRAGANVLTF. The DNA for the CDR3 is TGTGCCAGCAGTTTTTACAGGGCTGGGGCCAACGTCCTGACTTTC.

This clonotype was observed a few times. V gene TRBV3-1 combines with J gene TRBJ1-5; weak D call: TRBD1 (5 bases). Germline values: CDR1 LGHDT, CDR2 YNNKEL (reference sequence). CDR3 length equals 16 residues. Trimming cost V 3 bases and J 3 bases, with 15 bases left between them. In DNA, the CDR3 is TGTGCCAGCAGCCAGCACTCAGGGACCGCCAATCAGCCCCAGCATTTT. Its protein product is CASSQHSGTANQPQHF.

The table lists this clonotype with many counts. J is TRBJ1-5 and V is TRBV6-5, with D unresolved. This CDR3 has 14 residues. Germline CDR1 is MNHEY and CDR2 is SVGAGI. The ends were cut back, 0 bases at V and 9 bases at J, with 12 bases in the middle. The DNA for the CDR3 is TGTGCCAGCAGTTACTCGAGGGTCGTAGGGCCCCAGCATTTT. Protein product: CASSYSRVVGPQHF.

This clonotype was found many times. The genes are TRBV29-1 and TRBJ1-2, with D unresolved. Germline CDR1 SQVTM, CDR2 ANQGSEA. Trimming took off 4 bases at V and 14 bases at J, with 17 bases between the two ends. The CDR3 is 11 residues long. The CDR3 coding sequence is TGCAGCGTTGGGACGCTGACTGAGAGGACCTTC. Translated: CSVGTLTERTF.

This chain's CDR3 is CASSRLRGGANTEAFF. For the CDR3, the DNA is TGTGCCAGCTCACGCCTTAGGGGGGGAGCGAACACTGAAGCTTTCTTT. The chain is built from TRBV18 and TRBJ1-1; D may be TRBD1 (6 bases). From germline, CDR1 is KGHSH and CDR2 LQKENI. This CDR3 comprises 16 residues. V lost 4 bases and J 1 base, leaving 16 bases between the germline ends.

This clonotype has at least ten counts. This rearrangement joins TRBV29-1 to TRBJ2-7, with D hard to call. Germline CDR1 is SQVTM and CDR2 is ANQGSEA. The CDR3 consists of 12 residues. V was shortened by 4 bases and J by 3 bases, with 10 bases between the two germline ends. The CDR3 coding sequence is TGCAGCGTTGCGTGGGGAAGCTACGAGCAGTACTTC. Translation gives CSVAWGSYEQYF.

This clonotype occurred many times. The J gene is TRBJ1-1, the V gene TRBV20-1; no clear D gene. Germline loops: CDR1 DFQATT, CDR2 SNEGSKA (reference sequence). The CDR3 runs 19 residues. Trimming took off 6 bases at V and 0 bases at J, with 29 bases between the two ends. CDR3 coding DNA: TGCAGTGCCCAGACCACTCTACGACACCTCCTGGGGATGAACACTGAAGCTTTCTTT. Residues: CSAQTTLRHLLGMNTEAFF.

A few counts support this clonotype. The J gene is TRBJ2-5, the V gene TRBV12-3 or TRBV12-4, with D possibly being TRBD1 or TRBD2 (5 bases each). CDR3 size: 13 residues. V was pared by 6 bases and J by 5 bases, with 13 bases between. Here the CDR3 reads CASRRGASETQYF. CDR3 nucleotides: TGTGCCAGCAGGCGAGGGGCTTCGGAGACCCAGTACTTC.

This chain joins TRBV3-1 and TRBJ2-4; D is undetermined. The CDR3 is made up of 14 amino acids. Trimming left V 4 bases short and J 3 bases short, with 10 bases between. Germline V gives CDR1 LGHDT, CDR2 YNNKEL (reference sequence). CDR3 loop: CASSPPWGKNIQYF. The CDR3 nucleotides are TGTGCCAGCAGCCCCCCGTGGGGCAAAAACATTCAGTACTTC.

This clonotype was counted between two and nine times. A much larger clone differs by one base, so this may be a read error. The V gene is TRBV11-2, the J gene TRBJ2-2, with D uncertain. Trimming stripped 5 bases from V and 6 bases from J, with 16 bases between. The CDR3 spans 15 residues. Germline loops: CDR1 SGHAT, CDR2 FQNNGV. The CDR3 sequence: CASSMGRLRAGELFF. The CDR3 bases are TGTGCCAGCAGCATGGGCCGCTTAAGGGCCGGGGAGCTGTTTTTT.

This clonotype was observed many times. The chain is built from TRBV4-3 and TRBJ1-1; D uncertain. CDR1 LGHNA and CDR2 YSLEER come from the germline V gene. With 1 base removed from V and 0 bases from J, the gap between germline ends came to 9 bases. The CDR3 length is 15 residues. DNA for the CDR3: TGCGCCAGCAGCCAAGGGCGGGCCATGAACACTGAAGCTTTCTTT. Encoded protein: CASSQGRAMNTEAFF.

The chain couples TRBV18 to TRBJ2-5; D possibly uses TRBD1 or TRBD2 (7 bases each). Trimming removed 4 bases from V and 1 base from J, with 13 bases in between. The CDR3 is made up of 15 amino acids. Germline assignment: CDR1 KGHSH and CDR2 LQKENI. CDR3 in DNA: TGTGCCAGCTCACAGCGGGGACAGATCCAAGAGACCCAGTACTTC. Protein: CASSQRGQIQETQYF.

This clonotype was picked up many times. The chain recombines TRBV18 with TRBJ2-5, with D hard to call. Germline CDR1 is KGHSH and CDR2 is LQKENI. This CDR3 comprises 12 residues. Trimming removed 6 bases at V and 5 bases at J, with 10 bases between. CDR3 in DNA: TGTGCCAGCTCCAAAGCTCTGGAGACCCAGTACTTC. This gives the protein CASSKALETQYF.

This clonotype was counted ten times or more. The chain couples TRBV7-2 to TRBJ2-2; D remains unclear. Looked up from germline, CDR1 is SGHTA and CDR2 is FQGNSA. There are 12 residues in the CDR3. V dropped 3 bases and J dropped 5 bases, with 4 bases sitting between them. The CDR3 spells CASSFQTGELFF. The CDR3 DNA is TGTGCCAGCAGCTTTCAGACCGGGGAGCTGTTTTTT.

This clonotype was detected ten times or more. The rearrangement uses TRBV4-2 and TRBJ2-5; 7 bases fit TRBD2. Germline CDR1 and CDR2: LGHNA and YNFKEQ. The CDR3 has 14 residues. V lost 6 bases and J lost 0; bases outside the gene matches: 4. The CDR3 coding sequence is TGTGCCAGCAGTAGGGAGGGGAACCAAGAGACCCAGTACTTC. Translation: CASSREGNQETQYF.

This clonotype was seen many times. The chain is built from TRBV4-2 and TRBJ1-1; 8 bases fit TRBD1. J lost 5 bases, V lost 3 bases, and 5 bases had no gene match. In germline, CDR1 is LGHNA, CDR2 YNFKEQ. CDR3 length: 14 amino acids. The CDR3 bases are TGTGCCAGCAGCCAGGCAGGGGGCGGGACTGAAGCTTTCTTT. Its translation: CASSQAGGGTEAFF.

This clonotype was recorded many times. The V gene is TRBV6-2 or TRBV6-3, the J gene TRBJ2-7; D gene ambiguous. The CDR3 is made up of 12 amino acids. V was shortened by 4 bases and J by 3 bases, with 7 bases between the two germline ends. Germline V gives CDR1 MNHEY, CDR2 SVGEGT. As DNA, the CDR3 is TGTGCCAGCAGTTTCACTTTCTACGAGCAGTACTTC. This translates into CASSFTFYEQYF.

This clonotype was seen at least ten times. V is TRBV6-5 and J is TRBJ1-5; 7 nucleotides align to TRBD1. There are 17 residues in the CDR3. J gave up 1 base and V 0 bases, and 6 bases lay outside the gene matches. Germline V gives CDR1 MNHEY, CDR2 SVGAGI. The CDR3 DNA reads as TGTGCCAGCAGTTACTCTCACAGGGGAGGAAGCAATCAGCCCCAGCATTTT. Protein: CASSYSHRGGSNQPQHF.

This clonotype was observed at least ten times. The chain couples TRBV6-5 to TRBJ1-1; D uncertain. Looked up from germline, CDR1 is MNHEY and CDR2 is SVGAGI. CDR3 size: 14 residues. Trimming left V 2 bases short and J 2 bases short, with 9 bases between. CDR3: CASSYLRANTEAFF. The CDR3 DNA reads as TGTGCCAGCAGTTACCTCCGGGCCAACACTGAAGCTTTCTTT.

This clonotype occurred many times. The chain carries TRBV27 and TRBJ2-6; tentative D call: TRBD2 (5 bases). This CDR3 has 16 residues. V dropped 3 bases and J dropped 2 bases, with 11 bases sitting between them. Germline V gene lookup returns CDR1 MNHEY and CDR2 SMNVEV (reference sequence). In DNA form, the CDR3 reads TGTGCCAGCAGTTTGTCCTTGAGGGCTGGGGCCAACGTCCTGACTTTC. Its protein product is CASSLSLRAGANVLTF.

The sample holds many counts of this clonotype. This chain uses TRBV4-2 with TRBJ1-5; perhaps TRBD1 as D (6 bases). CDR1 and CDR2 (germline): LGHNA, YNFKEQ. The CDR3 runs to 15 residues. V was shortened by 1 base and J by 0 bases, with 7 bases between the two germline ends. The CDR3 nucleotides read TGTGCCAGCAGCCAAGGGACAGCTAGCAATCAGCCCCAGCATTTT. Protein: CASSQGTASNQPQHF.

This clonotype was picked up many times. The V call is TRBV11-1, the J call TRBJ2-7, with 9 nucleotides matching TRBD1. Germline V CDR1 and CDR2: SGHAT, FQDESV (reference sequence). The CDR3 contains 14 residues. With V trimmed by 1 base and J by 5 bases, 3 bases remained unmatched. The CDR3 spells CASSLGRTGDEQYF. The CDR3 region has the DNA TGTGCCAGCAGCTTAGGGCGGACAGGGGACGAGCAGTACTTC.

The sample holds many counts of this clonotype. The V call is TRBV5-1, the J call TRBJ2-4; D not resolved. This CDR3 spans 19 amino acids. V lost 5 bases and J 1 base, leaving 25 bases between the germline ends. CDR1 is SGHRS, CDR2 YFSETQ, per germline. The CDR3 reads CASRGGSSDERLAKNIQYF. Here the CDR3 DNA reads TGCGCCAGCAGGGGTGGCAGCTCGGATGAGCGTCTGGCCAAAAACATTCAGTACTTC.

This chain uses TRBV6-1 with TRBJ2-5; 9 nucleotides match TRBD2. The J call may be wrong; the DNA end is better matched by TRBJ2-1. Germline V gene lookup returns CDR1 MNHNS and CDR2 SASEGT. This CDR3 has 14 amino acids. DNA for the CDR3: TGTGCCAGCACACTCGGACTAGCGTACAATGAGCAGTTCTTC. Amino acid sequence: CASTLGLAYNEQFF.

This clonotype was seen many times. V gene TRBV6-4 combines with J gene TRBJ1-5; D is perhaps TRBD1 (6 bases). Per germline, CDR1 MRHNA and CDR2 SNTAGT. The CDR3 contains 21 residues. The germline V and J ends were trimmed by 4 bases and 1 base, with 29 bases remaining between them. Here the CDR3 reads CASSGTVARSLYVRSNQPQHF. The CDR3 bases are TGTGCCAGCAGTGGGACAGTTGCGCGGTCCCTATATGTACGGAGCAATCAGCCCCAGCATTTT.

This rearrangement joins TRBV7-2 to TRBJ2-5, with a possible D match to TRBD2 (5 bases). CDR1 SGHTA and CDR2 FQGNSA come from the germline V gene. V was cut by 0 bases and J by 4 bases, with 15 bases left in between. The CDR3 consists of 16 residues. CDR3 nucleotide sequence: TGTGCCAGCAGCTTAGCGACGCCGGGGTACGGAGAGACCCAGTACTTC. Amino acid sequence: CASSLATPGYGETQYF.

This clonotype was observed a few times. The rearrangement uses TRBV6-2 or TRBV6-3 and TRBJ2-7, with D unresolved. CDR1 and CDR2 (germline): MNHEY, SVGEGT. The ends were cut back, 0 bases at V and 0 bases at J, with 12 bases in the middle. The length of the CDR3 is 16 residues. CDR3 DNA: TGTGCCAGCAGTTACTCGAGTCGCGGTAGCTCCTACGAGCAGTACTTC. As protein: CASSYSSRGSSYEQYF.

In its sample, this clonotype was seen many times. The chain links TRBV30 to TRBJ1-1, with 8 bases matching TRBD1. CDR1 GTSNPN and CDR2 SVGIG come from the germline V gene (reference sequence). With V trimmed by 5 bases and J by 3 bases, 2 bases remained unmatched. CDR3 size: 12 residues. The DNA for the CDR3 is TGTGCCTGGTCGGGACAGGACACTGAAGCTTTCTTT. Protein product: CAWSGQDTEAFF.

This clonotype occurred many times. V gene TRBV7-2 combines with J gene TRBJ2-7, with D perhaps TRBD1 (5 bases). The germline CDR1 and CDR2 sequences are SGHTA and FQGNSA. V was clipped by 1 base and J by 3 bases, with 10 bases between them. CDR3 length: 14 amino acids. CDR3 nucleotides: TGTGCCAGCAGCTTAGTGGGCCAGGGCTACGAGCAGTACTTC. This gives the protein CASSLVGQGYEQYF.

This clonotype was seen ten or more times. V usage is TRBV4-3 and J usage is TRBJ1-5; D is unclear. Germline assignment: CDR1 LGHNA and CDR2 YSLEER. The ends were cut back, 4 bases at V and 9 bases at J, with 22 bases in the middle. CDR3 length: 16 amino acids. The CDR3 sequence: CASSLGVDSSEWPQHF. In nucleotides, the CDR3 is TGCGCCAGCAGCCTTGGGGTCGATTCTTCCGAGTGGCCCCAGCATTTT.

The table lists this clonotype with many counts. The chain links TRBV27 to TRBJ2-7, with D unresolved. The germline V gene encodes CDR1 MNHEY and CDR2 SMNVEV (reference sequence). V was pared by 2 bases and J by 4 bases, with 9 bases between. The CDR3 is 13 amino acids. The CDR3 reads CASSLTRMYEQYF. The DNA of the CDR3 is TGTGCCAGCAGTTTAACTCGGATGTACGAGCAGTACTTC.